One sample yielded the 30 T cell receptor beta chains listed below, sequenced in a study of T cell changes during pregnancy in multiple sclerosis. The data were produced by immunoSEQ multiplex PCR, yet TCRdb's version contains in-frame clones alone and is incomplete. The data show 60,000 or so clones, 80% to 90% seen once. The material sequenced was peripheral blood, taken in the first trimester of pregnancy. Source of these receptors: a female donor with multiple sclerosis, enrolled in a pregnancy study.

This clone occurred a few times. This chain links TRBV18 with TRBJ2-1; D is unresolved. Germline V gives CDR1 KGHSH, CDR2 LQKENI. The germline V and J ends were trimmed by 2 bases and 2 bases, with 4 bases remaining between them. The CDR3 runs 13 residues. CDR3 region: CASSPVTYNEQFF. In nucleotides, the CDR3 is TGTGCCAGCTCACCAGTTACCTACAATGAGCAGTTCTTC. The full variable domain, rest sourced from reference TRBV18 and TRBJ2-1, is NAGVMQNPRHLVRRRGQEARLRCSPMKGHSHVYWYRQLPEEGLKFMVYLQKENIIDESGMPKERFSAEFPKEGPSILRIQQVVRGDSAAYFCASSPVTYNEQFFGPGTRLTVL.

The chain combines TRBV7-6 with TRBJ2-1, with 14 bases aligning to TRBD2. Germline V lookup: CDR1 SGHVS, CDR2 FNYEAQ. After removal of 5 bases from V and 2 bases from J, the junction contained 2 bases not matched to a gene. The CDR3 is 16 residues long. CDR3 in amino acids: CASSQGLAGAYNEQFF. The DNA for the CDR3 is TGTGCCAGCAGCCAGGGACTAGCGGGGGCCTACAATGAGCAGTTCTTC.

This clone was seen just once. CDR3: CASRFVKPETGVGYTF. Written as DNA, the CDR3 is TGTGCCAGCAGGTTCGTAAAACCGGAGACGGGGGTGGGCTACACCTTC. The chain has TRBV21-1 and TRBJ1-2. TRBV21-1 is noted as a pseudogene. The CDR3 is 16 residues long.

V gene TRBV7-2 combines with J gene TRBJ1-2; D is possibly TRBD1 (5 bases). The CDR3 is made up of 16 amino acids. Per germline, CDR1 SGHTA and CDR2 FQGNSA. Trimming removed 1 base at V and 5 bases at J, with 17 bases between. CDR3 sequence (DNA): TGTGCCAGCAGCTTAGACCCGACCGGGGGGGGTTATGGCTACACCTTC. Translating it yields CASSLDPTGGGYGYTF.

This chain joins TRBV30 and TRBJ1-3; TRBD1 aligns across 8 bases. The CDR3 has 15 residues. Per germline, CDR1 GTSNPN and CDR2 SVGIG (reference sequence). V lost 2 bases and J lost 3; bases outside the gene matches: 6. CDR3 sequence: CAWSTGDRGGNTIYF. The CDR3 bases are TGTGCCTGGAGTACGGGTGACAGGGGTGGAAACACCATATATTTT.

The genes are TRBV7-2 and TRBJ2-7; D uncertain. This CDR3 has 13 amino acids. V shed 0 bases and J shed 7 bases, with 10 bases lying between them. Germline assignment: CDR1 SGHTA and CDR2 FQGNSA. CDR3 in DNA: TGTGCCAGCAGCTTAGCAGCCCGAGCGGAGCAGTACTTC. It encodes CASSLAARAEQYF.

The gene calls are TRBV11-2 and TRBJ1-2, with 9 bases fitting TRBD1. Germline CDR1 is SGHAT and CDR2 is FQNNGV. CDR3 length: 14 amino acids. Unmatched junction bases numbered 4, after V lost 3 bases and J lost 5 bases. The CDR3 here is CASSFWDRVYGYTF. The CDR3, as DNA: TGTGCCAGCAGCTTTTGGGACAGGGTTTATGGCTACACCTTC.

V usage is TRBV10-3 and J usage is TRBJ1-3; no clear D gene. The V and J ends lost 4 bases and 0 bases respectively, with 10 bases between them. This CDR3 spans 15 amino acids. CDR1 ENHRY and CDR2 SYGVKD come from the germline V gene. The DNA for the CDR3 is TGTGCCATCAGTGCGGCGGAGGACTCTGGAAACACCATATATTTT. Protein product: CAISAAEDSGNTIYF.

The chain combines TRBV6-5 with TRBJ1-3, with D possibly matching TRBD1 (5 bases). Germline CDR1 MNHEY, CDR2 SVGAGI. Between the trimmed V and J ends, which lost 2 bases and 0 bases, there was a span of 8 bases. The CDR3 extends over 15 amino acids. The CDR3 region has the DNA TGTGCCAGCAGTTACGGGGGGGTCTCTGGAAACACCATATATTTT. Its translation is CASSYGGVSGNTIYF.

J is TRBJ2-3 and V is TRBV7-6; 9 nucleotides line up with TRBD2. This CDR3 region has 15 residues. Germline CDR1 reads SGHVS; CDR2 reads FNYEAQ. Trimming removed 2 bases from V and 6 bases from J; junction bases left unmatched: 6. In nucleotides, the CDR3 is TGTGCCAGCAGCTTACAGCGGGGGGCCGGGGATACGCAGTATTTT. Translated, it gives CASSLQRGAGDTQYF. The variable domain in full, with the rest retrieved from reference TRBV7-6 and TRBJ2-3, is GAGVSQSPRYKVTKRGQDVALRCDPISGHVSLYWYRQALGQGPEFLTYFNYEAQQDKSGLPNDRFSAERPEGSISTLTIQRTEQRDSAMYRCASSLQRGAGDTQYFGPGTRLTVL.

The V call is TRBV7-2, the J call TRBJ2-3, with 7 bases aligning to TRBD2. The CDR3 spans 15 residues. Losses at the gene ends were 1 base for V and 4 bases for J; bases not matched to a gene: 5. Germline V gene data show CDR1 as SGHTA and CDR2 as FQGNSA. CDR3 sequence: CASSLVAAGADTQYF. CDR3 in DNA: TGTGCCAGCAGCTTAGTGGCGGCGGGGGCAGATACGCAGTATTTT. Combining the CDR3 with reference TRBV7-2 and TRBJ2-3 gives the whole variable domain GAGVSQSPSNKVTEKGKDVELRCDPISGHTALYWYRQSLGQGLEFLIYFQGNSAPDKSGLPSDRFSAERTGGSVSTLTIQRTQQEDSAVYLCASSLVAAGADTQYFGPGTRLTVL.

The chain uses TRBV7-2 and TRBJ2-7; 10 positions match TRBD2. The CDR3 length is 17 residues. The V gene end was trimmed by 5 bases and the J gene end by 6 bases; junction bases not matched to a gene: 16. Germline CDR1 SGHTA, CDR2 FQGNSA. The CDR3 region is CASSTYSGLAGDFEQYF. In DNA form, the CDR3 reads TGTGCCAGCAGCACCTACTCGGGGCTAGCGGGAGACTTCGAGCAGTACTTC.

V usage is TRBV10-2 and J usage is TRBJ1-1; a weak D match, TRBD1 (5 bases). V lost 7 bases and J lost 5, with 11 bases in between. Germline-derived CDR1 and CDR2 are WSHSY and SAAADI. The CDR3 is made up of 12 amino acids. CDR3 region: CASKTRETEAFF. For the CDR3, the DNA is TGCGCCAGCAAGACCAGGGAAACTGAAGCTTTCTTT.

The chain couples TRBV5-4 to TRBJ1-2; 11 nucleotides agree with TRBD1. After removal of 4 bases from V and 7 bases from J, the junction contained 9 bases not matched to a gene. The CDR3 extends over 15 amino acids. Germline CDR1 and CDR2: SGHNT and YYREEE (reference sequence). CDR3 in amino acids: CASSDGQGAFSGYTF. CDR3 sequence (DNA): TGTGCCAGCAGCGATGGACAGGGGGCCTTCTCTGGCTACACCTTC.

The genes are TRBV13 and TRBJ2-5, with 7 bases identical to TRBD1. Germline CDR1 and CDR2: PRHDT and FYEKMQ (reference sequence). J gave up 3 bases and V 0 bases, and 1 base lay outside the gene matches. The CDR3 contains 14 residues. The CDR3 sequence is CASSLGGTEETQYF. CDR3 DNA: TGTGCCAGCAGCTTAGGCGGGACAGAAGAGACCCAGTACTTC.

As for this clone: The junction shows a germline mismatch at one end, possibly a read error. The V gene is TRBV4-1, the J gene TRBJ1-3; the D is unclear. This CDR3 has 16 residues. Per germline, CDR1 MGHRA and CDR2 YSYEKL. In DNA, the CDR3 is TGCGCCAGCAGCCAAGAGCGACGGAGCTCTGAAAACACCATATATTTT. It translates to CASSQERRSSENTIYF.

This chain joins TRBV30 and TRBJ1-1; possible D gene TRBD1, 5 bases. Trimming cost V 2 bases and J 5 bases, with 12 bases left between them. The CDR3 is 13 residues long. The germline gives CDR1 GTSNPN, CDR2 SVGIG (reference sequence). The CDR3 DNA is TGTGCCTGGAGTTCGGGGGAACGGACTGAAGCTTTCTTT. Translated: CAWSSGERTEAFF.

V is TRBV5-1 and J is TRBJ2-1, with 7 bases fitting TRBD2. The CDR3 runs 16 residues. V shed 5 bases and J 3 bases; nucleotides not matched to a gene: 11. CDR1 and CDR2 (germline): SGHRS, YFSETQ. CDR3 sequence reads: CASRPLTSASYNEQFF. As DNA, the CDR3 is TGCGCCAGCAGGCCCCTAACTAGCGCGAGCTACAATGAGCAGTTCTTC.

The chain links TRBV4-2 to TRBJ1-4; 8 bases are a match to TRBD1. Looked up from germline, CDR1 is LGHNA and CDR2 is YNFKEQ. V lost 0 bases and J lost 5; bases outside the gene matches: 5. The CDR3 has 16 amino acids. As DNA, the CDR3 is TGTGCCAGCAGCCAAGAAAGGACAGGGAGGAATGAAAAACTGTTTTTT. It codes for CASSQERTGRNEKLFF.

The chain is built from TRBV11-2 and TRBJ2-1, with a possible D match to TRBD1 (7 bases). V lost 5 bases, J lost 12 bases, and 23 bases lay in between. The germline V gene has CDR1 SGHAT and CDR2 FQNNGV. The CDR3 contains 15 residues. The chain's CDR3 is CASSPRRDSPFAQFF. For the CDR3, the DNA is TGTGCCAGCAGCCCCCGGAGGGACAGTCCATTCGCGCAGTTCTTC.

This clone was recorded many times. V gene TRBV4-1 combines with J gene TRBJ1-1; 11 nucleotides match TRBD1. J lost 5 bases, V lost 0 bases, and 2 bases had no gene match. Germline CDR1 MGHRA, CDR2 YSYEKL. The CDR3 contains 15 residues. CDR3 sequence (DNA): TGCGCCAGCAGCCAAGAGGGGACAGGGGGGACTGAAGCTTTCTTT. Amino acids: CASSQEGTGGTEAFF.

The chain couples TRBV6-6 to TRBJ1-3, with D possibly matching TRBD1 (5 bases). From germline, CDR1 is MNHNY and CDR2 SVGAGI (reference sequence). The length of the CDR3 is 13 residues. The V end lost 4 bases, the J end lost 9 bases, and 13 bases lay between the germline ends. In DNA form, the CDR3 reads TGTGCCAGCAGTTTGACAGCTTCCGGCACCATATATTTT. Its translation is CASSLTASGTIYF.

V is TRBV18 and J is TRBJ1-6; 11 positions agree with TRBD1. Germline CDR1 KGHSH, CDR2 LQKENI. CDR3 length: 16 residues. Trimming took 3 bases from V and 7 from J; bases not matched to a gene: 5. CDR3 in DNA: TGTGCCAGCTCACCCAGGACAGGGGGCAGGAATTCACCCCTCCACTTT. Translation: CASSPRTGGRNSPLHF.

J is TRBJ2-1 and V is TRBV9, with D possibly matching TRBD2 (6 bases). Between the trimmed V and J ends, which lost 8 bases and 4 bases, there was a span of 16 bases. Germline CDR1 SGDLS, CDR2 YYNGEE. The CDR3 totals 14 residues. The CDR3 reads CASTGDGSYNEQFF. CDR3 coding DNA: TGTGCCAGTACGGGGGATGGATCGTACAATGAGCAGTTCTTC.

The chain is built from TRBV10-2 and TRBJ2-7; 8 bases map to TRBD2. The CDR3 covers 13 residues. The V and J ends lost 9 bases and 2 bases, in that order; junction bases with no gene match: 6. Germline V gene data show CDR1 as WSHSY and CDR2 as SAAADI. DNA of the CDR3: TGCGCCAGTCGGACTAGCAAGACCTACGAGCAGTACTTC. It translates to CASRTSKTYEQYF.

The chain has TRBV27 and TRBJ1-1; D is possibly TRBD1 (6 bases). V lost 7 bases and J lost 4, with 16 bases in between. Looked up from germline, CDR1 is MNHEY and CDR2 is SMNVEV (reference sequence). The CDR3 totals 14 residues. The CDR3 DNA is TGTGCCAGCAAAAGGGGGGGCGCGGGCACTGAAGCTTTCTTT. Residues: CASKRGGAGTEAFF.

The genes are TRBV11-2 and TRBJ2-7; maybe TRBD1 (5 bases). Deletions cut 4 bases from V and 4 bases from J, with 17 bases between. The CDR3 length is 15 residues. Germline V gives CDR1 SGHAT, CDR2 FQNNGV. CDR3 sequence: CASSSGSAGAYEQYF. Here the CDR3 DNA reads TGTGCCAGCAGCTCCGGTTCGGCTGGGGCTTACGAGCAGTACTTC.

The chain couples TRBV6-1 to TRBJ1-1; 11 bases fit TRBD1. Trimming removed 4 bases from V and 4 bases from J; junction bases left unmatched: 8. The CDR3 runs 16 residues. Germline assignment: CDR1 MNHNS and CDR2 SASEGT. The CDR3 spells CASSVRDRGIGTEAFF. CDR3 DNA sequence: TGTGCCAGCAGTGTCCGGGACAGGGGGATTGGCACTGAAGCTTTCTTT.

This clone has a handful of counts. This chain links TRBV4-3 with TRBJ2-2, with D maybe TRBD2 (5 bases). Trimming shortened V by 5 bases and J by 5 bases, and 15 bases separated the two germline ends. Germline V gene sequence: CDR1 LGHNA, CDR2 YSLEER. The CDR3 totals 15 residues. CDR3 nucleotides: TGCGCCAGCAGCAAGGCCTCGGACTCGACCGGGGAGCTGTTTTTT. This gives the protein CASSKASDSTGELFF.

V usage is TRBV9 and J usage is TRBJ2-2; 7 bases fit TRBD1. V dropped 4 bases and J dropped 6; count of bases not matched to a gene: 15. Germline-derived CDR1 and CDR2 are SGDLS and YYNGEE. The CDR3 contains 17 residues. CDR3 bases: TGTGCCAGCAGCCGAGGGGGCGGCAGGTGGTCAGCCGGGGAGCTGTTTTTT. Protein sequence: CASSRGGGRWSAGELFF.